This entry lists 18 T cell receptor beta chains sequenced from one sample in a study of T cell responses to AZD1222 COVID-19 vaccine. The table came from immunoSEQ multiplex PCR; TCRdb's copy has only in-frame clones and leaves some out. There are 100,000 to 150,000 clones in the sample; around 86% occur only once, and roughly 6.5% lies in the top ten. The starting material was peripheral blood, obtained on day 0 of AZD1222 vaccination. All receptors come from an adult in good health.

This clone was seen a few times. V usage is TRBV7-2 and J usage is TRBJ1-2; tentatively, D is TRBD1 (5 bases). Germline-derived CDR1 and CDR2 are SGHTA and FQGNSA. V was trimmed by 5 bases and J by 5 bases, leaving 15 bases between them. This CDR3 region has 14 residues. The CDR3 region is CASSPQGAPYGYTF. The DNA of the CDR3 is TGTGCCAGCAGCCCCCAAGGGGCACCTTATGGCTACACCTTC. The full variable domain, its missing parts supplied by reference TRBV7-2 and TRBJ1-2, is GAGVSQSPSNKVTEKGKDVELRCDPISGHTALYWYRQSLGQGLEFLIYFQGNSAPDKSGLPSDRFSAERTGGSVSTLTIQRTQQEDSAVYLCASSPQGAPYGYTFGSGTRLTVV.

The CDR3 DNA sequence: TGTGCCAGCAGCTTGGAATCGGCAGCCCTCTCCTACGAGCAGTACTTC. Translated: CASSLESAALSYEQYF. The chain carries TRBV5-5 and TRBJ2-7; unclear D gene. From germline, CDR1 is SGHKS and CDR2 YYEKEE (reference sequence). The CDR3 spans 16 residues. The ends were cut back, 0 bases at V and 0 bases at J, with 13 bases in the middle.

The table lists this clone with many counts. The chain uses TRBV3-1 (or the pseudogene TRBV3-2) and TRBJ2-7; D remains unclear. From germline, CDR1 is LGHDT and CDR2 YNNKEL (reference sequence). V was pared by 4 bases and J by 3 bases, with 7 bases between. The CDR3 runs to 12 residues. The CDR3 region is CASSRAHYEQYF. CDR3 nucleotides: TGTGCCAGCAGCCGGGCCCACTACGAGCAGTACTTC.

The V gene is TRBV9, the J gene TRBJ1-1; D possibly corresponds to TRBD1 (6 bases). Germline V gene sequence: CDR1 SGDLS, CDR2 YYNGEE. The V end was cut by 0 bases, the J end by 4 bases, with 19 bases between. The CDR3 length is 17 residues. CDR3 in DNA: TGTGCCAGCAGCGTAGGAAACCTACAGGGATCGGGCACTGAAGCTTTCTTT. This codes for CASSVGNLQGSGTEAFF.

The DNA for the CDR3 is TGTGCCAGCAGCCCCCGCGGCGCGAACACCGGGGAGCTGTTTTTT. Residues: CASSPRGANTGELFF. V and J are TRBV4-2 and TRBJ2-2; unclear D gene. CDR3 length: 15 residues. Germline V gene lookup returns CDR1 LGHNA and CDR2 YNFKEQ. Between the trimmed V and J ends, which lost 4 bases and 0 bases, there was a span of 9 bases.

The V call is TRBV6-5, the J call TRBJ1-3; D is uncertain. This CDR3 is 13 amino acids long. Deletions cut 6 bases from V and 4 bases from J, with 10 bases between. Germline loops: CDR1 MNHEY, CDR2 SVGAGI. The chain's CDR3 is CASSRGGGNTIYF. The CDR3 nucleotides are TGTGCCAGCAGCCGGGGAGGGGGAAACACCATATATTTT.

This rearrangement joins TRBV4-1 to TRBJ2-7; 8 nucleotides align to TRBD2. The CDR3 length is 15 residues. The germline CDR1 and CDR2 sequences are MGHRA and YSYEKL. The junction had 9 bases not matched to a gene; V was cut back by 4 bases and J by 4 bases. CDR3 nucleotide sequence: TGCGCCAGCAGCCCACCAAGCGGGGGCTCATACGAGCAGTACTTC. It yields the protein CASSPPSGGSYEQYF.

This clone was counted between two and nine times. The chain combines TRBV19 with TRBJ1-3; no firm D call. Germline V CDR1 and CDR2: LNHDA, SQIVND (reference sequence). The V and J ends lost 6 bases and 0 bases respectively, with 3 bases between them. The CDR3 sequence is 12 residues long. CDR3 sequence (DNA): TGTGCCAGTAGCAACTCTGGAAACACCATATATTTT. It yields the protein CASSNSGNTIYF.

This chain links TRBV6-5 with TRBJ1-3, with a weak D call TRBD1 (6 bases). Germline loops: CDR1 MNHEY, CDR2 SVGAGI. V was shortened by 6 bases and J by 2 bases, with 14 bases between the two germline ends. This CDR3 is built from 15 residues. The CDR3 DNA reads TGTGCCAGCAGCCCCACAGGGTTGGCTGGAAACACCATATATTTT. Its translation: CASSPTGLAGNTIYF.

The chain couples TRBV2 to TRBJ1-2, with a tentative D call TRBD1 (5 bases). The germline V gene encodes CDR1 SNHLY and CDR2 FYNNEI. Trimming cost V 11 bases and J 2 bases, with 15 bases left between them. The CDR3 sequence is 13 residues long. CDR3 nucleotides: TGTGCCGGTATGACAGAGACCAACTATGGCTACACCTTC. The encoded protein is CAGMTETNYGYTF.

This clone showed up just once. The V call is TRBV2, the J call TRBJ2-5; no clear D gene. From germline, CDR1 is SNHLY and CDR2 FYNNEI. The V end lost 2 bases, the J end lost 0 bases, and 7 bases lay between the germline ends. CDR3 length: 14 amino acids. The DNA of the CDR3 is TGTGCCAGCAGTGAAACCCCCTACCAAGAGACCCAGTACTTC. It yields the protein CASSETPYQETQYF.

The V and J genes are TRBV7-9 and TRBJ1-1, with TRBD1 identical over 7 bases. J was trimmed by 4 bases and V by 2 bases; bases with no gene match: 7. The CDR3 loop spans 15 amino acids. The germline CDR1 and CDR2 sequences are SEHNR and FQNEAQ (reference sequence). CDR3 sequence reads: CASSLPVTGPTEAFF. CDR3 bases: TGTGCCAGCAGCTTACCTGTGACAGGGCCCACTGAAGCTTTCTTT.

This clone showed up just a few times. In nucleotides, the CDR3 is TGTGCCAGCTCACCAGATTTATCGCGTATTCCCTTCTCTGGAAACACCATATATTTT. This encodes CASSPDLSRIPFSGNTIYF. V gene TRBV18 combines with J gene TRBJ1-3; no definite D call. Germline-derived CDR1 and CDR2 are KGHSH and LQKENI. V dropped 2 bases and J dropped 0 bases, with 20 bases sitting between them. The CDR3 has 19 amino acids.

V and J are TRBV11-3 and TRBJ2-7; the match to TRBD2 covers 7 bases. This CDR3 contains 13 residues. Germline assignment: CDR1 SGHNT and CDR2 YENEEA. J lost 5 bases, V lost 3 bases, and 4 bases had no gene match. CDR3 protein: CASSLGGADEQYF. The CDR3 region has the DNA TGTGCCAGCAGCTTGGGAGGGGCCGACGAGCAGTACTTC.

The chain carries TRBV5-5 and TRBJ1-4, with D perhaps matching TRBD1 (5 bases). The CDR3 runs to 15 residues. V shed 2 bases and J shed 5 bases, with 13 bases lying between them. CDR1 and CDR2 (germline): SGHKS, YYEKEE (reference sequence). The DNA for the CDR3 is TGTGCCAGCAGCTTCCACCAGGGAAGGAATGAAAAACTGTTTTTT. Amino acids: CASSFHQGRNEKLFF.

Written as DNA, the CDR3 is TGCGCCAGCAGCTTGACACCTAATCAGCCCCAGCATTTT. It translates to CASSLTPNQPQHF. The V gene is TRBV5-1, the J gene TRBJ1-5; D gene unclear. Trimming left V 1 base short and J 4 bases short, with 6 bases between. The length of the CDR3 is 13 residues. The germline gives CDR1 SGHRS, CDR2 YFSETQ.

This rearrangement joins TRBV6-1 to TRBJ2-5; the match to TRBD2 covers 10 bases. The CDR3 is made up of 16 amino acids. J gave up 2 bases and V 2 bases, and 5 bases lay outside the gene matches. CDR1 and CDR2 (germline): MNHNS, SASEGT. The CDR3 here is CASSESIAGGQETQYF. In DNA form, the CDR3 reads TGTGCCAGCAGTGAATCTATAGCGGGGGGTCAAGAGACCCAGTACTTC.

V gene TRBV5-8 combines with J gene TRBJ2-3, with TRBD2 matching 8 bases. CDR1 and CDR2 (germline): SGHTS, YDEGEE. This CDR3 is 19 amino acids long. V was clipped by 0 bases and J by 8 bases; unmatched bases: 20. The CDR3 DNA sequence: TGTGCCAGCAGCTTGGTGCAAGCGGGGGTTACCTTCGGTAGCGTTACGCAGTATTTT. Protein sequence: CASSLVQAGVTFGSVTQYF.